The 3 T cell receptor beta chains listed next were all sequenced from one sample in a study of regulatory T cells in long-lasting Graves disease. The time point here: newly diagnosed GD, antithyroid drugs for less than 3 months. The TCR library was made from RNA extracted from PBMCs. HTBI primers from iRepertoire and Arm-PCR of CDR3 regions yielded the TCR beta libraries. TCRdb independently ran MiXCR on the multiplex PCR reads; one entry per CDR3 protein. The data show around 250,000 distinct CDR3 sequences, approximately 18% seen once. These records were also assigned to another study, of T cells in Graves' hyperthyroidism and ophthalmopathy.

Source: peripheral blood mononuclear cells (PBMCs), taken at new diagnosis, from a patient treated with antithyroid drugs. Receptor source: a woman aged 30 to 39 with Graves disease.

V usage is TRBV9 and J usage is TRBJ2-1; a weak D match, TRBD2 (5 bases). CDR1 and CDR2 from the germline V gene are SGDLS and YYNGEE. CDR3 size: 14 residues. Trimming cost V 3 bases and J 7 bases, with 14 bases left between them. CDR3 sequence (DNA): TGTGCCAGCAGCGCAGGCGAGCGGTGGAATGAGCAGTTCTTC. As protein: CASSAGERWNEQFF. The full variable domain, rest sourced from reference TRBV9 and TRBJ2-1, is DSGVTQTPKHLITATGQRVTLRCSPRSGDLSVYWYQQSLDQGLQFLIQYYNGEERAKGNILERFSAQQFPDLHSELNLSSLELGDSALYFCASSAGERWNEQFFGPGTRLTVL.

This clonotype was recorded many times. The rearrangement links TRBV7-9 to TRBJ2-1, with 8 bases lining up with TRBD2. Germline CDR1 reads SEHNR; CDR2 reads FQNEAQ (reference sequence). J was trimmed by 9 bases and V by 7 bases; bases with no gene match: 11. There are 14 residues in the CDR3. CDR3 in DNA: TGTGCCAGCATCCTTAGCGGGGCACAAAGTGAGCAGTTCTTC. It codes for CASILSGAQSEQFF.

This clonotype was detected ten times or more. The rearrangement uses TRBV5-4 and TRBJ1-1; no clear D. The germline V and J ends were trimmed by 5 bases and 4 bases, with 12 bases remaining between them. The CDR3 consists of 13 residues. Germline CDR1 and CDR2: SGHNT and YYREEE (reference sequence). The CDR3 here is CASRSHKGTEAFF. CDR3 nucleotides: TGTGCCAGCAGGTCCCACAAGGGCACTGAAGCTTTCTTT. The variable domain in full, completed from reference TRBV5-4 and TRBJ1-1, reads ETGVTQSPTHLIKTRGQQVTLRCSSQSGHNTVSWYQQALGQGPQFIFQYYREEENGRGNFPPRFSGLQFPNYSSELNVNALELDDSALYLCASRSHKGTEAFFGQGTRLTVV.